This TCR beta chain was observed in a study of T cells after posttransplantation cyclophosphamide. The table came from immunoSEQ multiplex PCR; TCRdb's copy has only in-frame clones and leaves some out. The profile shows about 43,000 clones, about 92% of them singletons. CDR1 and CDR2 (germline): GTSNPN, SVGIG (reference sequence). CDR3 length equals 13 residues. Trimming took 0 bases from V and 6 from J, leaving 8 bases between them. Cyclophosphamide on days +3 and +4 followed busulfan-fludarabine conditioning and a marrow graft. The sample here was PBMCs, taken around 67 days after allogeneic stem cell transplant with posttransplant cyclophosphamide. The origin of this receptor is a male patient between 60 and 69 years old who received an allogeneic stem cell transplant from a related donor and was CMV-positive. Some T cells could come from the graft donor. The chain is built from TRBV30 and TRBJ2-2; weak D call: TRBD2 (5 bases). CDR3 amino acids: CAWSVREPGELFF. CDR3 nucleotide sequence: TGTGCCTGGAGTGTAAGGGAGCCCGGGGAGCTGTTTTTT.